This T cell receptor (beta chain) is from a study of blood T cell repertoires in COVID-19. Study-level background: Sources were T cells, B-cell-depleted T cells, or PBMCs; the material itself was cDNA or gDNA.

In the original processing: Amplification with reference gene primers provided the estimates of nucleated cell counts. The repertoire was sequenced with immunoSEQ multiplex PCR; TCRdb's copy has only in-frame clones and lacks some. The DNA was the basis for D and trimming; V, J and clone size are from that table. Seen here are around 260,000 clones, 80% to 90% observed once, and the top ten hold around 10%. The V end lost 3 bases, the J end lost 0 bases, and 10 bases lay between the germline ends. CDR1 is SGDLS and CDR2 is YYNGEE in the germline V gene. The CDR3 sequence is 15 residues long. The rearrangement joins TRBV9 to TRBJ2-1, with D maybe TRBD2 (7 bases). Sequencing was carried out using peripheral blood. The TCR sequence derives from a woman between 50 and 59 years old who had recovered from COVID-19. The CDR3 sequence is CASSARGASYNEQFF. For the CDR3, the DNA is TGTGCCAGCAGCGCTCGGGGGGCCTCCTACAATGAGCAGTTCTTC.